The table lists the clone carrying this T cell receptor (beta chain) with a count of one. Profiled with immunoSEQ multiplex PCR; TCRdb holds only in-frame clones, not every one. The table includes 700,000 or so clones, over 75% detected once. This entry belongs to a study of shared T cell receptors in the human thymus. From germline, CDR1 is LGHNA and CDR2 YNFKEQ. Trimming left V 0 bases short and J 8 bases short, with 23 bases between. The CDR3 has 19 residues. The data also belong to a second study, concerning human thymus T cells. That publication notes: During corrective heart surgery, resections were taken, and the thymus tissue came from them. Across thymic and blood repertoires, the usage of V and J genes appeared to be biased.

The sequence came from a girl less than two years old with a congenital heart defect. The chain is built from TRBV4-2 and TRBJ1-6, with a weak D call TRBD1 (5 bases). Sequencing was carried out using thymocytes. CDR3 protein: CASSQESTGTPAPHSPLHF. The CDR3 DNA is TGTGCCAGCAGCCAAGAGAGCACCGGGACTCCCGCCCCTCATTCACCCCTCCACTTT.